Listed here are 26 T cell receptor beta chains from one sample, sequenced in a study of Graves' ophthalmopathy and Graves' hyperthyroidism. RNA transcripts yielded amplified TCR beta CDR3 regions. Amplification began with first-round RT-PCR using HTBI primers, then second-round multiplex PCR was performed. TCRdb re-derived calls from the multiplex PCR reads in MiXCR, one entry per CDR3 protein. Found here are 500,000 to 700,000 distinct CDR3 sequences, about a fifth of them singletons; the top ten hold around 6.5%. Sequences were obtained from peripheral blood. Receptor source: a woman in her late teens or twenties with stable Graves' hyperthyroidism. Some clones in this sample may be carry-over from other donors' samples.

This clonotype has ten or more counts. The chain has TRBV2 and TRBJ1-6, with 8 bases lining up with TRBD1. V dropped 7 bases and J dropped 5; count of bases not matched to a gene: 4. The CDR3 length is 14 residues. The germline gives CDR1 SNHLY, CDR2 FYNNEI. The CDR3 loop reads CASNDRGNNSPLHF. The CDR3 DNA sequence: TGTGCCAGCAACGACAGGGGAAATAATTCACCCCTCCACTTT.

This chain joins TRBV6-5 and TRBJ1-2; D is perhaps TRBD1 (5 bases). This CDR3 is 13 amino acids long. Trimming shortened V by 2 bases and J by 4 bases, and 8 bases separated the two germline ends. Germline CDR1 and CDR2: MNHEY and SVGAGI. The CDR3 region has the DNA TGTGCCAGCAGTTACGCCGGGACCTATGGCTACACCTTC. Translating gives CASSYAGTYGYTF.

This clonotype was detected many times. The chain employs TRBV12-3 or TRBV12-4 and TRBJ1-3; D unclear. CDR3 length: 13 residues. V shed 6 bases and J shed 3 bases, with 9 bases lying between them. DNA for the CDR3: TGTGCCAGCAGCTCTGCCCTTGGAAACACCATATATTTT. It yields the protein CASSSALGNTIYF.

This chain uses TRBV2 with TRBJ2-6; 8 bases match TRBD1. V dropped 2 bases and J dropped 3; count of bases not matched to a gene: 9. Looked up from germline, CDR1 is SNHLY and CDR2 is FYNNEI. The CDR3 spans 18 residues. The CDR3 DNA reads TGTGCCAGCAGTGAAAGGGGGGACAGGCTTAGTGGGGCCAACGTCCTGACTTTC. Protein sequence: CASSERGDRLSGANVLTF.

This clonotype was observed at least ten times. The chain is built from TRBV2 and TRBJ1-1; no firm D call. The germline V gene has CDR1 SNHLY and CDR2 FYNNEI. The CDR3 length is 13 residues. V gave up 6 bases and J gave up 0 bases, with 8 bases separating them. The CDR3 sequence: CASRGDMNTEAFF. As DNA, the CDR3 is TGTGCCAGCAGGGGAGACATGAACACTGAAGCTTTCTTT. Combining the CDR3 with reference TRBV2 and TRBJ1-1 gives the whole variable domain EPEVTQTPSHQVTQMGQEVILRCVPISNHLYFYWYRQILGQKVEFLVSFYNNEISEKSEIFDDQFSVERPDGSNFTLKIRSTKLEDSAMYFCASRGDMNTEAFFGQGTRLTVV.

This clonotype was seen ten or more times. Relative to the germline gene, one junction end is altered; a read error may explain this. The chain couples TRBV6-5 to TRBJ2-3; TRBD2 is a possible D gene (5 bases). CDR1 and CDR2 from the germline V gene are MNHEY and SVGAGI. There are 13 residues in the CDR3. CDR3 loop: CASSFDRRDTQYF. The CDR3 DNA reads TGTGCCAGCAGTTTCGACCGCCGGGATACCCAGTATTTT.

The chain has TRBV6-1 and TRBJ2-7; D not certain. Germline assignment: CDR1 MNHNS and CDR2 SASEGT. The CDR3 totals 12 residues. Trimming pared 2 bases from V and 13 bases from J, leaving 15 bases between. CDR3 amino acids: CASSENFGAVYF. The CDR3 DNA follows: TGTGCCAGCAGTGAAAATTTCGGTGCAGTATACTTC.

This clonotype was counted many times. The chain joins TRBV12-3 or TRBV12-4 to TRBJ1-1; possible D gene TRBD1, 6 bases. V gave up 7 bases and J gave up 4 bases, with 13 bases separating them. This CDR3 is built from 13 residues. This CDR3 reads CASNYREGTEAFF. In nucleotides, the CDR3 is TGTGCCAGCAATTACAGGGAGGGCACTGAAGCTTTCTTT.

This clonotype occurred many times. The J gene is TRBJ2-6, the V gene TRBV6-1; 8 nucleotides agree with TRBD2. This CDR3 contains 16 residues. Per germline, CDR1 MNHNS and CDR2 SASEGT. Trimming took 3 bases from V and 4 from J; bases not matched to a gene: 5. The CDR3 reads CASSESSGMGANVLTF. In DNA form, the CDR3 reads TGTGCCAGCAGTGAGAGTAGCGGGATGGGGGCCAACGTCCTGACTTTC.

This chain uses TRBV19 with TRBJ1-2; D ambiguous. This CDR3 has 12 residues. The germline V and J ends were trimmed by 5 bases and 7 bases, with 11 bases remaining between them. CDR1 is LNHDA, CDR2 SQIVND, per germline (reference sequence). The CDR3 region is CASSPFGSGYTF. CDR3 bases: TGTGCCAGTAGTCCTTTCGGGTCTGGCTACACCTTC.

This clonotype was found many times. The rearrangement joins TRBV15 to TRBJ1-5; D is unclear. Germline loops: CDR1 LNHNV, CDR2 YYDKDF (reference sequence). The CDR3 length is 15 residues. Between the trimmed V and J ends, which lost 0 bases and 4 bases, there was a span of 10 bases. CDR3 in amino acids: CATSRDQSTNQPQHF. Written as DNA, the CDR3 is TGTGCCACCAGCAGAGACCAGTCCACTAATCAGCCCCAGCATTTT.

In its sample, this clonotype was seen many times. The chain has TRBV25-1 and TRBJ1-1; no definite D call. The length of the CDR3 is 15 residues. Germline values: CDR1 MGHDK, CDR2 SYGVNS. V shed 3 bases and J shed 1 base, with 12 bases lying between them. The CDR3 protein is CASSDLEEGNTEAFF. CDR3 coding DNA: TGTGCCAGCAGTGATTTAGAGGAGGGGAACACTGAAGCTTTCTTT.

There are many counts of this clonotype. The chain carries TRBV6-4 and TRBJ2-3; 9 bases agree with TRBD2. Germline V gives CDR1 MRHNA, CDR2 SNTAGT. Germline trimming cut 4 bases from V and 3 bases from J; bases unmatched to any gene: 8. The CDR3 covers 16 residues. Written as DNA, the CDR3 is TGTGCCAGCAGTGGTAGCGGGAGTATGGTTACAGATACGCAGTATTTT. It specifies CASSGSGSMVTDTQYF.

V usage is TRBV19 and J usage is TRBJ1-1; D remains unclear. The CDR3 loop spans 15 amino acids. Trimming shortened V by 7 bases and J by 1 base, and 16 bases separated the two germline ends. CDR1 and CDR2 from the germline V gene are LNHDA and SQIVND (reference sequence). The CDR3 DNA reads as TGTGCCAGTACCCCCGGGATTTCCCCGAACACTGAAGCTTTCTTT. Translating it yields CASTPGISPNTEAFF.

This clonotype was seen at least ten times. CDR3 loop: CASSRDGGTYEQYF. Here the CDR3 DNA reads TGTGCCAGCAGCCGGGACGGGGGTACCTACGAGCAGTACTTC. J is TRBJ2-7 and V is TRBV7-8, with D tentatively TRBD2 (6 bases). Trimming pared 5 bases from V and 2 bases from J, leaving 13 bases between. The CDR3 consists of 14 residues. The V gene's germline CDR1 is SGHVS and CDR2 FQNEAQ. Combining the CDR3 with reference TRBV7-8 and TRBJ2-7 gives the whole variable domain GAGVSQSPRYKVAKRGQDVALRCDPISGHVSLFWYQQALGQGPEFLTYFQNEAQLDKSGLPSDRFFAERPEGSVSTLKIQRTQQEDSAVYLCASSRDGGTYEQYFGPGTRLTVT.

This clonotype was seen ten or more times. The chain carries TRBV2 and TRBJ2-5, with 9 bases lining up with TRBD1. V lost 6 bases and J lost 4; bases outside the gene matches: 6. Germline V gene sequence: CDR1 SNHLY, CDR2 FYNNEI. The CDR3 has 14 residues. Here the CDR3 reads CASRAQGAGETQYF. The CDR3 bases are TGTGCCAGCAGGGCACAGGGGGCTGGAGAGACCCAGTACTTC.

Remarks on this clonotype: Just one base apart from a much larger clone, this may be a read error. V usage is TRBV19 and J usage is TRBJ1-6, with no clear D. Trimming removed 7 bases from V and 14 bases from J, with 15 bases in between. This CDR3 comprises 12 residues. Germline-derived CDR1 and CDR2 are LNHDA and SQIVND (reference sequence). This CDR3 reads CASKGGGSALHF. CDR3 coding DNA: TGTGCCAGTAAGGGCGGCGGCTCAGCCCTCCACTTT.

In its sample, this clonotype was seen a few times. Here the CDR3 DNA reads TGTGCCAGCAGCGTAGACAGCCTCCGATCACCCCTCCACTTT. Amino acid sequence: CASSVDSLRSPLHF. The chain recombines TRBV9 with TRBJ1-6; D is unclear. V was trimmed by 0 bases and J by 10 bases, leaving 11 bases between them. The CDR3 contains 14 residues. Germline V lookup: CDR1 SGDLS, CDR2 YYNGEE.

This clonotype was picked up many times. This rearrangement joins TRBV13 to TRBJ2-7, with D unclear. The CDR3 extends over 13 amino acids. Between the trimmed V and J ends, which lost 3 bases and 2 bases, there was a span of 8 bases. Germline loops: CDR1 PRHDT, CDR2 FYEKMQ (reference sequence). CDR3 DNA: TGTGCCAGCAGCTTCGTAGGACCCTACGAGCAGTACTTC. As protein: CASSFVGPYEQYF.

About this clonotype itself: Likely a read error: the CDR3 ends without its conserved phenylalanine or tryptophan. CDR3 sequence reads: CSARGRRQWGETQYL. In nucleotides, the CDR3 is TGCAGTGCTAGGGGCCGAAGACAGTGGGGAGAGACCCAGTACCTC. The chain employs TRBV20-1 and TRBJ2-5, with D perhaps matching TRBD1 (5 bases). V gave up 3 bases and J gave up 4 bases, with 18 bases separating them. Germline assignment: CDR1 DFQATT and CDR2 SNEGSKA (reference sequence). The CDR3 is made up of 15 amino acids.

The chain employs TRBV11-2 and TRBJ2-7; TRBD2 aligns across 16 bases. V shed 5 bases and J 4 bases; nucleotides not matched to a gene: 14. Germline V gene lookup returns CDR1 SGHAT and CDR2 FQNNGV. CDR3 length: 19 amino acids. CDR3 bases: TGTGCCAGCAGCCGCCGGGGGGCCGGGACTAGCGGGAGGGTATACGAGCAGTACTTC. Its translation is CASSRRGAGTSGRVYEQYF.

Ten or more counts support this clonotype. The rearrangement uses TRBV5-5 and TRBJ2-7; no definite D call. The germline V gene has CDR1 SGHKS and CDR2 YYEKEE (reference sequence). Trimming removed 4 bases from V and 4 bases from J, with 15 bases in between. This CDR3 contains 14 residues. This CDR3 reads CASSPTGLEYEQYF. DNA for the CDR3: TGTGCCAGCAGCCCCACCGGGCTGGAATACGAGCAGTACTTC.

This clonotype was counted many times. V usage is TRBV2 and J usage is TRBJ2-7; D is unresolved. The CDR3 totals 13 residues. Germline V gene sequence: CDR1 SNHLY, CDR2 FYNNEI. Trimming removed 4 bases from V and 2 bases from J, with 9 bases in between. CDR3 sequence: CASSVGTTYEQYF. The DNA of the CDR3 is TGTGCCAGCAGTGTGGGCACCACCTACGAGCAGTACTTC.

The CDR3 loop reads CASSLYGGGNYEQYF. CDR3 sequence (DNA): TGTGCCAGCAGCTTATACGGCGGGGGGAACTACGAGCAGTACTTC. V gene TRBV11-1 combines with J gene TRBJ2-7, with TRBD2 identical over 8 bases. V lost 2 bases to trimming and J lost 3 bases; unmatched junction nucleotides: 6. Germline values: CDR1 SGHAT, CDR2 FQDESV (reference sequence). There are 15 residues in the CDR3.

This clonotype was detected many times. V and J are TRBV4-1 and TRBJ1-2; TRBD1 is a possible D gene (6 bases). The germline V and J ends were trimmed by 0 bases and 0 bases, with 11 bases remaining between them. The length of the CDR3 is 16 residues. CDR1 and CDR2 (germline): MGHRA, YSYEKL. The CDR3 loop reads CASSQDIGGPNYGYTF. CDR3 nucleotide sequence: TGCGCCAGCAGCCAAGATATTGGGGGCCCTAACTATGGCTACACCTTC.

This clonotype was counted at least ten times. V and J are TRBV20-1 and TRBJ2-6, with D uncertain. The CDR3 is 14 residues long. The V gene's germline CDR1 is DFQATT and CDR2 SNEGSKA (reference sequence). V lost 8 bases to trimming and J lost 0 bases, with 11 bases between them. The CDR3 DNA is TGCAGTCCATCTGGTCCCTCTGGGGCCAACGTCCTGACTTTC. It translates to CSPSGPSGANVLTF.